The T cell receptor beta chain under discussion was sequenced for a study of tumor-infiltrating lymphocytes in oesophageal squamous cell carcinoma. This CDR3 comprises 17 residues. Germline CDR1 reads SGHVT; CDR2 reads SQSDAQ. V lost 1 base and J 6 bases, leaving 21 bases between the germline ends. TCRdb redid the calling of the PCR reads with MiXCR, one entry per CDR3 protein. The data show about 17,000 distinct CDR3 sequences, roughly 50% seen once. This clonotype was obtained from a female donor with esophageal squamous cell carcinoma. Material: normal esophageal tissue next to the tumor. The chain recombines TRBV7-4 with TRBJ1-1; possibly TRBD1 for D (5 bases). CDR3 sequence reads: CASSLVGGMWAEAEAFF. DNA of the CDR3: TGTGCCAGCAGCTTAGTTGGGGGTATGTGGGCCGAGGCTGAAGCTTTCTTT. The full variable domain, in which reference TRBV7-4 and TRBJ1-1 provide the parts outside the CDR3, is GAGVSQSPRYKVAKRGRDVALRCDSISGHVTLYWYRQTLGQGSEVLTYSQSDAQRDKSGRPSGRFSAERPERSVSTLKIQRTEQGDSAVYLCASSLVGGMWAEAEAFFGQGTRLTVV.